This T cell receptor beta chain was sequenced during a study of blood T cell repertoires in COVID-19. About the study: COVID-19 samples collected from the United States, Italy and Spain covered acute and convalescent phases. T cells, B-cell-depleted T cells, or PBMCs provided the cDNA or gDNA that served as material.

This CDR3 contains 13 residues. The junction had 4 bases not matched to a gene; V was cut back by 6 bases and J by 2 bases. In the source study's methods: The assay estimated nucleated cells by amplifying reference gene primers. Produced via immunoSEQ multiplex PCR; TCRdb's table is partial and in-frame only. That table furnishes V, J and clone size, whereas the DNA furnished D and trimming. The data show about 80,000 clones, roughly four fifths seen once. Material for sequencing was peripheral blood. This receptor was identified in a man aged 60 to 75 with acute or convalescent COVID-19. The genes are TRBV12-3 or TRBV12-4 and TRBJ2-7, with 7 positions matching TRBD1. The CDR3 region is CASSPGQAYEQYF. The DNA of the CDR3 is TGTGCCAGCAGCCCAGGACAGGCCTACGAGCAGTACTTC.